This entry lists 16 T cell receptor beta chains sequenced from one sample in a study of shared clonotypes between healthy human individuals. The protocol was immunoSEQ multiplex PCR, while the TCRdb copy is restricted to in-frame clones and leaves out a portion. Among about 2 million clones listed, less than 95% were seen once. Terminally differentiated effector memory CD45RA+ cells were left out of the naive CD8 fraction, which was CD45RO-negative and positively selected for CCR7. The specimen was naive CD8+ T cells sorted from blood. The origin of the receptors is a man between 18 and 29 years old in good health.

The V and J genes are TRBV2 and TRBJ1-3; D is uncertain. Trimming cost V 2 bases and J 10 bases, with 15 bases left between them. The V gene's germline CDR1 is SNHLY and CDR2 FYNNEI. This CDR3 is built from 14 residues. CDR3 residues: CASSESPEKGTIYF. The CDR3 DNA is TGTGCCAGCAGTGAAAGCCCTGAAAAAGGGACCATATATTTT.

A remark on this clone: The same CDR3 can be traced to other DNA sequences in this sample. The chain uses TRBV6-1 and TRBJ1-5; D not resolved. CDR1 and CDR2 from the germline V gene are MNHNS and SASEGT. CDR3 size: 15 residues. Trimming removed 2 bases at V and 1 base at J, with 9 bases between. The CDR3 here is CASSEWGISNQPQHF. CDR3 in DNA: TGTGCCAGCAGTGAATGGGGAATCAGCAATCAGCCCCAGCATTTT.

This chain uses TRBV6-5 with TRBJ1-5; possibly TRBD1 for D (5 bases). The germline V gene encodes CDR1 MNHEY and CDR2 SVGAGI. The CDR3 sequence is 14 residues long. Trimming pared 5 bases from V and 5 bases from J, leaving 13 bases between. CDR3: CASSGALRDQPQHF. DNA of the CDR3: TGTGCCAGCAGTGGGGCCCTACGGGATCAGCCCCAGCATTTT.

This clone was recorded once. The chain carries TRBV7-2 and TRBJ2-3; D might be TRBD2 (5 bases). The CDR3 is 14 amino acids. Germline lookup yields CDR1 SGHTA and CDR2 FQGNSA. V gave up 3 bases and J gave up 1 base, with 8 bases separating them. CDR3 loop: CASSLEVGTDTQYF. The CDR3 nucleotides read TGTGCCAGCAGCTTGGAGGTGGGCACAGATACGCAGTATTTT.

As DNA, the CDR3 is TGTGCCAGCAGCTTAGTGGGGGGACAGCATAATGAAAAACTGTTTTTT. This sequence encodes CASSLVGGQHNEKLFF. This chain joins TRBV7-9 and TRBJ1-4, with 7 bases that match TRBD1. The CDR3 is made up of 16 amino acids. Trimming cost V 1 base and J 4 bases; bases outside gene matches: 6. The V gene's germline CDR1 is SEHNR and CDR2 FQNEAQ (reference sequence).

The V gene is TRBV13, the J gene TRBJ2-7, with 9 nucleotides matching TRBD1. Looked up from germline, CDR1 is PRHDT and CDR2 is FYEKMQ (reference sequence). V shed 0 bases, J shed 1 base, and the junction held 7 bases outside the gene matches. The CDR3 has 17 amino acids. The CDR3 nucleotides are TGTGCCAGCAGCTTAGGCGGGACAGGGACCCAATCCTACGAGCAGTACTTC. Its translation: CASSLGGTGTQSYEQYF.

CDR3 protein: CSVEGGDSKAYEQYF. CDR3 DNA sequence: TGCAGCGTTGAAGGCGGGGACAGTAAAGCCTACGAGCAGTACTTC. This sequence joins TRBV29-1 and TRBJ2-7, with a possible D match to TRBD1 (7 bases). V lost 1 base and J 2 bases, leaving 15 bases between the germline ends. The CDR3 runs 15 residues. Germline V lookup: CDR1 SQVTM, CDR2 ANQGSEA.

V usage is TRBV4-1 and J usage is TRBJ2-7; D unclear. V shed 0 bases and J shed 3 bases, with 15 bases lying between them. CDR1 MGHRA and CDR2 YSYEKL come from the germline V gene. This CDR3 has 16 residues. CDR3 region: CASSQDVEGLVYEQYF. The CDR3 region has the DNA TGCGCCAGCAGCCAAGATGTGGAAGGGTTAGTCTACGAGCAGTACTTC.

As for this clone: One junction end does not reproduce the germline sequence, and a read error may be involved. The CDR3 bases are TGTGCCAGCAGTAACAGGGATCCAAGAGAGGCCCAGTACTTC. This encodes CASSNRDPREAQYF. The chain employs TRBV27 and TRBJ2-5; perhaps TRBD1 as D (6 bases). Per the germline V gene, CDR1 is MNHEY and CDR2 is SMNVEV (reference sequence). The CDR3 is 14 residues long.

This clone was detected once. The chain employs TRBV6-5 and TRBJ2-6, with TRBD2 as a possible D gene (5 bases). CDR3 length equals 15 residues. The V gene's germline CDR1 is MNHEY and CDR2 SVGAGI. Trimming pared 4 bases from V and 0 bases from J, leaving 7 bases between. The CDR3 here is CASSSADSGANVLTF. CDR3 nucleotide sequence: TGTGCCAGCAGTTCAGCGGACTCTGGGGCCAACGTCCTGACTTTC.

The chain recombines TRBV6-6 with TRBJ1-3; D not resolved. Trimming removed 7 bases from V and 4 bases from J, with 11 bases in between. The CDR3 runs 13 residues. CDR1 and CDR2 from the germline V gene are MNHNY and SVGAGI (reference sequence). As DNA, the CDR3 is TGTGCCAGCAAGTTTGCGGAGGGAAACACCATATATTTT. This codes for CASKFAEGNTIYF.

This clone was recorded only once. The J gene is TRBJ2-2, the V gene TRBV10-1; D possibly corresponds to TRBD1 (6 bases). This CDR3 has 14 residues. With 3 bases removed from V and 3 bases from J, the gap between germline ends came to 8 bases. Looked up from germline, CDR1 is WNHNN and CDR2 is SYGVQD (reference sequence). CDR3 region: CASSDPGDTGELFF. The CDR3 DNA follows: TGCGCCAGCAGTGATCCAGGGGACACCGGGGAGCTGTTTTTT.

The J gene is TRBJ2-6, the V gene TRBV29-1; D gene uncertain. V lost 4 bases, J lost 0 bases, and 10 bases lay in between. The CDR3 is 15 amino acids. CDR1 is SQVTM, CDR2 ANQGSEA, per germline. The CDR3 sequence: CSVVWRSSGANVLTF. In nucleotides, the CDR3 is TGCAGCGTTGTTTGGCGGAGCTCTGGGGCCAACGTCCTGACTTTC.

The chain has TRBV27 and TRBJ2-7; D gene uncertain. Germline lookup yields CDR1 MNHEY and CDR2 SMNVEV (reference sequence). Trimming pared 6 bases from V and 2 bases from J, leaving 20 bases between. There are 16 residues in the CDR3. As DNA, the CDR3 is TGTGCCAGCAGCGCCTCGTTCGGGCAACTTACCTACGAGCAGTACTTC. It yields the protein CASSASFGQLTYEQYF.

In the case of this clone: Other DNA sequences in the sample encode the same CDR3. This chain links TRBV11-2 with TRBJ2-1; D not certain. Per the germline V gene, CDR1 is SGHAT and CDR2 is FQNNGV. The CDR3 totals 11 residues. Deletions cut 0 bases from V and 8 bases from J, with 2 bases between. The CDR3 region is CASSLDHEQFF. The CDR3 DNA follows: TGTGCCAGCAGCTTAGACCATGAGCAGTTCTTC.

Worth noting for this clone: Other DNA variants within this sample encode the same CDR3. The CDR3 region is CASRVTGSNQPQHF. CDR3 nucleotides: TGTGCCAGCAGGGTCACGGGGTCCAATCAGCCCCAGCATTTT. The chain is built from TRBV27 and TRBJ1-5; no clear D gene. With 6 bases removed from V and 3 bases from J, the gap between germline ends came to 12 bases. Germline loops: CDR1 MNHEY, CDR2 SMNVEV (reference sequence). This CDR3 comprises 14 residues.